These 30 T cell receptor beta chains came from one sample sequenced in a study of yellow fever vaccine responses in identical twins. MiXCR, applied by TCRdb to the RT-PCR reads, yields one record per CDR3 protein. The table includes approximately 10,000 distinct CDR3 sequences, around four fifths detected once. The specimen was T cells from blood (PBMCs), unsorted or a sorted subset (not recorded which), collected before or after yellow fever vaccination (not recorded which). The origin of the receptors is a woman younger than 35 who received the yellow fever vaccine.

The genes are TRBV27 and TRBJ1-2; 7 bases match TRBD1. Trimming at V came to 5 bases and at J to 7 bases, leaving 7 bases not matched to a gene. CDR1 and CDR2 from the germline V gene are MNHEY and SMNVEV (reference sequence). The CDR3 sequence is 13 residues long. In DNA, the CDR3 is TGTGCCAGCAGTCTCACAGGGGTGGCTGGCTACACCTTC. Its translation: CASSLTGVAGYTF.

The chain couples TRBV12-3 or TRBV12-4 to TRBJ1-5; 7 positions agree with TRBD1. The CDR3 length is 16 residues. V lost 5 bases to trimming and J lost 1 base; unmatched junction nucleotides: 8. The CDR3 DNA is TGTGCCAGCAGTCGAGACAGGGCAATGAGCAATCAGCCCCAGCATTTT. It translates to CASSRDRAMSNQPQHF.

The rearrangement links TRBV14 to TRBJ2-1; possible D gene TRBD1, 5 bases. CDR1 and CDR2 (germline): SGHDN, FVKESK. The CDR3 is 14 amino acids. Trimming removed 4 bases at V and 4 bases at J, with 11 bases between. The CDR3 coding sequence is TGTGCCAGCAGCCCTCGGAGACAGTACAATGAGCAGTTCTTC. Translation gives CASSPRRQYNEQFF.

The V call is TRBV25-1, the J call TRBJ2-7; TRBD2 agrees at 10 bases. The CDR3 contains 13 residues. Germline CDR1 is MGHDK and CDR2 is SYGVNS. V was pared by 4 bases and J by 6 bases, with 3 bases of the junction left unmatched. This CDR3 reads CASSVLAGSEQYF. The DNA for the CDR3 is TGTGCCAGCAGTGTACTAGCGGGATCCGAGCAGTACTTC.

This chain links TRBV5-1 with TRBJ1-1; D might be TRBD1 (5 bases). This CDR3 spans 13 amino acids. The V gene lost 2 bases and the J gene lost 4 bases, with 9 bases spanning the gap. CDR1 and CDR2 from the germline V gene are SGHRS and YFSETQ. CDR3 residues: CASSLGVGTEAFF. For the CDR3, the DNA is TGCGCCAGCAGCTTAGGGGTTGGCACTGAAGCTTTCTTT.

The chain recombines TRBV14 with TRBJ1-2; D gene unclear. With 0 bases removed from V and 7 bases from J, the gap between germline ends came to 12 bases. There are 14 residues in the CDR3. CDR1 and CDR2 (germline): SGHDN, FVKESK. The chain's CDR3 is CASSQDHGITGYTF. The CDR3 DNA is TGTGCCAGCAGCCAAGATCATGGAATAACTGGCTACACCTTC.

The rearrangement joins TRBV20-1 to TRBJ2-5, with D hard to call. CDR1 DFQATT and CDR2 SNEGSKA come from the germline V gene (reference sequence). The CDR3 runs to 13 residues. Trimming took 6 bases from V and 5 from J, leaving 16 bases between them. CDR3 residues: CSATPLWGETQYF. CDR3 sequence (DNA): TGCAGTGCCACCCCCTTATGGGGTGAGACCCAGTACTTC.

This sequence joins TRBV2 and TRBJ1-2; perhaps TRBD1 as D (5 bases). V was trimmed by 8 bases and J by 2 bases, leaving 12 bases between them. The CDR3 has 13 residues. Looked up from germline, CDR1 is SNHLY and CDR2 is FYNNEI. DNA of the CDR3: TGTGCCAGCGTCTCGGGACGGAACTATGGCTACACCTTC. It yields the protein CASVSGRNYGYTF.

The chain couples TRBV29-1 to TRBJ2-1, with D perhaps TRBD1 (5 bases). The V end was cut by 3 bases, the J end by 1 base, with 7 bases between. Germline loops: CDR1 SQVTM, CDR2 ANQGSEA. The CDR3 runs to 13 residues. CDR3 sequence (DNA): TGCAGCGTTGACAGGGTGTCCTACAATGAGCAGTTCTTC. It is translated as CSVDRVSYNEQFF.

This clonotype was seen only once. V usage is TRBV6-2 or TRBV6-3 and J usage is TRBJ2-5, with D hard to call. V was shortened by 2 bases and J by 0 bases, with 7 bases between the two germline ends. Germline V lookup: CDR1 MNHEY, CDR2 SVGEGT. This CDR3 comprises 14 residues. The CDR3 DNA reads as TGTGCCAGCAGTTACAGGGTGTACCAAGAGACCCAGTACTTC. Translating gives CASSYRVYQETQYF.

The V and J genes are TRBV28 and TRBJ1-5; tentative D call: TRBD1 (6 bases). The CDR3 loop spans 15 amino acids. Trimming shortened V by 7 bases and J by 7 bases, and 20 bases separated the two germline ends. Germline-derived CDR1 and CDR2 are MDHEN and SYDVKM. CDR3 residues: CASIGRGLVSQPQHF. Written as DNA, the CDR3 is TGTGCCAGCATCGGGAGGGGGTTAGTCTCCCAGCCCCAGCATTTT.

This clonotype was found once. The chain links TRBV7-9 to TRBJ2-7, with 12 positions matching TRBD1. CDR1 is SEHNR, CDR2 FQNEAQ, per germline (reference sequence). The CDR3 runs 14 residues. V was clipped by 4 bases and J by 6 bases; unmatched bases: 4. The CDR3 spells CASSYRDRGREQYF. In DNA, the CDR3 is TGTGCCAGCAGCTACCGGGACAGGGGGCGCGAGCAGTACTTC.

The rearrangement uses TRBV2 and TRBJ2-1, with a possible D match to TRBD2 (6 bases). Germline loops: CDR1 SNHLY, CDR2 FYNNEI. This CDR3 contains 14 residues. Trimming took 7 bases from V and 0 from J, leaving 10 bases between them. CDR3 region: CASMGRSSYNEQFF. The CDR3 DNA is TGTGCCAGCATGGGGAGGAGCTCCTACAATGAGCAGTTCTTC.

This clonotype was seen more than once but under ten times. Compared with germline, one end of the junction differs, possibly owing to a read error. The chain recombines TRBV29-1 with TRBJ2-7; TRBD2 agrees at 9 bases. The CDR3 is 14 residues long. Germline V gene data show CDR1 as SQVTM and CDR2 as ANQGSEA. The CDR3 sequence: CSVEGLAGKYEQYF. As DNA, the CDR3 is TGCAGCGTTGAGGGGCTAGCGGGGAAATACGAACAGTACTTC.

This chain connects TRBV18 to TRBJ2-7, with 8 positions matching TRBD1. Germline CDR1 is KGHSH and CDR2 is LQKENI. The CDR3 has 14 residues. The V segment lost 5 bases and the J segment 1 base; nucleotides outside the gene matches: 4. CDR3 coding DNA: TGTGCCAGCTCAGACAGGGGAAGGTCCTACGAGCAGTACTTC. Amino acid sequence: CASSDRGRSYEQYF.

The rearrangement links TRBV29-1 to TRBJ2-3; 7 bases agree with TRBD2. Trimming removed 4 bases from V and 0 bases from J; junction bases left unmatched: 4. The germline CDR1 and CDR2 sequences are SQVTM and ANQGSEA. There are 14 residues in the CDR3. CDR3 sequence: CSVAGGTSTDTQYF. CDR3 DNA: TGCAGCGTTGCCGGGGGGACTAGCACAGATACGCAGTATTTT.

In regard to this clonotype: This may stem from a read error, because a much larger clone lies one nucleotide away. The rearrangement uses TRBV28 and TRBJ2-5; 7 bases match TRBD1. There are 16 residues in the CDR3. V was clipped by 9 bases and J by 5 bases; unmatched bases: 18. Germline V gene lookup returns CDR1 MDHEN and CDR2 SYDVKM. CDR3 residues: CARRTQQGHVAETQYF. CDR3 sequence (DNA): TGTGCCAGAAGGACCCAACAGGGGCACGTGGCGGAGACCCAGTACTTC.

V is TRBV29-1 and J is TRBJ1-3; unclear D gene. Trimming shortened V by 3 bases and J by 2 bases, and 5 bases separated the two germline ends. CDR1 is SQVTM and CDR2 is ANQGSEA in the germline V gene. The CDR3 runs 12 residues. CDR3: CSVEIAGNTIYF. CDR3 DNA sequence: TGCAGCGTTGAGATTGCTGGAAACACCATATATTTT.

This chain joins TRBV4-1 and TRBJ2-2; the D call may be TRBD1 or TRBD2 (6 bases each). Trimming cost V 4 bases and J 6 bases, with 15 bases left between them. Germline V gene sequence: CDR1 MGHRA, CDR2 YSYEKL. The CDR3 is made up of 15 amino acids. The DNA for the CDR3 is TGCGCCAGCAGCCTCCGGGGGCGTGACTCCGGGGAGCTGTTTTTT. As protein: CASSLRGRDSGELFF.

The DNA for the CDR3 is TGTGCCAGCAACCCCACGGGTAGGAATGAGCAGTTCTTC. Its protein product is CASNPTGRNEQFF. The chain carries TRBV12-3 or TRBV12-4 and TRBJ2-1; D gene uncertain. V lost 7 bases and J lost 7, with 14 bases in between. The CDR3 has 13 amino acids.

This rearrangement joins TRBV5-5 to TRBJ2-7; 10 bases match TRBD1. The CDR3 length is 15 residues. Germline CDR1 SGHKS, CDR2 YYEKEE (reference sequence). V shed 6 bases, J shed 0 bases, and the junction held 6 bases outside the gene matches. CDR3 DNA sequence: TGTGCCAGCAACCTATGGACAGGGGGCTCCTACGAGCAGTACGTC. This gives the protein CASNLWTGGSYEQYV.

CDR3 bases: TGTGCCAGCAGCCGGGGACAGGGAAGGGACAATGAGCAGTTCTTC. This codes for CASSRGQGRDNEQFF. The chain uses TRBV7-8 and TRBJ2-1, with 9 nucleotides matching TRBD1. Germline V gene sequence: CDR1 SGHVS, CDR2 FQNEAQ. Trimming cost V 5 bases and J 5 bases; bases outside gene matches: 7. The CDR3 contains 15 residues.

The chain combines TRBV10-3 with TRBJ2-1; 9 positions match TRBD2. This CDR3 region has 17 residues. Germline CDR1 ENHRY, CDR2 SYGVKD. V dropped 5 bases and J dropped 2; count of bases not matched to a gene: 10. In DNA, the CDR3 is TGTGCCATCAGTCCTAGCGGGGCCGACATTGCCTACAATGAGCAGTTCTTC. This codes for CAISPSGADIAYNEQFF.

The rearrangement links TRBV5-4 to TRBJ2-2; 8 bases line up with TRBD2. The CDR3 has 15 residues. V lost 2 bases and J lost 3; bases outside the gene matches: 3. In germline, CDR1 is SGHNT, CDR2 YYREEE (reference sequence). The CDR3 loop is CASSFAAGDTGELFF. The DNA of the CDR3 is TGTGCCAGCAGCTTCGCAGCGGGGGACACCGGGGAGCTGTTTTTT.

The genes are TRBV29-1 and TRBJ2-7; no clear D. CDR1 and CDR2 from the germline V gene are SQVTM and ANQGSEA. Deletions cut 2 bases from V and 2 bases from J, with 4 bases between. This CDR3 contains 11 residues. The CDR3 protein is CSVEMAYEQYF. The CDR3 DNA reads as TGCAGCGTTGAAATGGCCTACGAGCAGTACTTC.

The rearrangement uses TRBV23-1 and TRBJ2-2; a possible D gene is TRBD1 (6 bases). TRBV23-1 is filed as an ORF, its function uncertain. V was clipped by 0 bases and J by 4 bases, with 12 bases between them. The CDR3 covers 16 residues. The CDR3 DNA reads TGCGCCAGCAGTCAATCCACCCAGGGGTGCACCGGGGAGCTGTTTTTT. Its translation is CASSQSTQGCTGELFF.

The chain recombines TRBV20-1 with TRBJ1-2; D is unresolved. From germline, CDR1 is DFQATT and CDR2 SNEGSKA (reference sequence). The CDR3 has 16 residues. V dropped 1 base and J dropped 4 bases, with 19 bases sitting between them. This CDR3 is CSARGAVFPQSYGYTF. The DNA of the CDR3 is TGCAGTGCTAGAGGAGCTGTTTTCCCCCAGAGCTATGGCTACACCTTC.

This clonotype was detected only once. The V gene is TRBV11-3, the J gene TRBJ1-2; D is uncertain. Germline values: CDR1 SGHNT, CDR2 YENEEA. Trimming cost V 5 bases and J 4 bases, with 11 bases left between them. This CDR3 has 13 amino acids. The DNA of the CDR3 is TGTGCCAGCAGCATTATCACGGGCTATGGCTACACCTTC. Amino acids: CASSIITGYGYTF.

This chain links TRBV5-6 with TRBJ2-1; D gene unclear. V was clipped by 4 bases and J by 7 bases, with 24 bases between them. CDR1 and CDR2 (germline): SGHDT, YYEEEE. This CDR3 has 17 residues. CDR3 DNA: TGTGCCAGCAGCCAACCGGAAAACGCCGAACGGTGGAATGAGCAGTTCTTC. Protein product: CASSQPENAERWNEQFF.

The CDR3 spells CSAWTGGDETQYF. For the CDR3, the DNA is TGCAGCGCCTGGACAGGGGGCGACGAGACCCAGTACTTC. V and J are TRBV29-1 and TRBJ2-5, with 11 bases fitting TRBD1. The CDR3 runs to 13 residues. The ends lost 7 bases at V and 5 bases at J; junction bases unmatched: 6. The V gene's germline CDR1 is SQVTM and CDR2 ANQGSEA.